This T cell receptor beta chain was sequenced during a study of control samples from healthy donors and cancer patients. Data came from immunoSEQ multiplex PCR; TCRdb stores just in-frame clones and leaves some out. The sample has 100,000 or so clones; about 91% are singletons. CDR3 length: 12 residues. Trimming removed 7 bases at V and 6 bases at J, with 10 bases between. The germline V gene has CDR1 ENHRY and CDR2 SYGVKD. The gene calls are TRBV10-3 and TRBJ1-3; no definite D call. The receptor's source is a woman under 30 in good health. Sequences were obtained from blood. CDR3 residues: CAITGLANTIYF. The CDR3 DNA reads TGTGCCATCACGGGCTTAGCAAACACCATATATTTT.